This T cell receptor (beta chain) emerged from a study of cytomegalovirus exposure and HLA in healthy donors. Study background: The roughly 100 million unique TCR beta sequences, from about 179 million T cells, were found by an earlier analysis.

In the case of this clone: Antigen: not known.

With 60 Vbeta and 13 Jbeta primers, the PCR was carried out. Produced via immunoSEQ multiplex PCR; TCRdb's table is partial and in-frame only. The sample has around 150,000 clones, 75% to 85% seen once. V dropped 6 bases and J dropped 2; count of bases not matched to a gene: 2. This CDR3 is built from 13 residues. Germline V gene lookup returns CDR1 SGHNT and CDR2 YENEEA. Study findings and constraints: With DRB1 most and HLA-C fewest, TCR association rates differed between HLA loci in a later analysis.

This chain joins TRBV11-3 and TRBJ1-2; 8 nucleotides line up with TRBD1. The origin of this receptor is a man between 25 and 39 years old in good health and CMV-seronegative. The sample consisted of PBMCs. The CDR3 DNA sequence: TGTGCCAGCAGGTGGGACAGGAACTATGGCTACACCTTC. Its translation is CASRWDRNYGYTF.